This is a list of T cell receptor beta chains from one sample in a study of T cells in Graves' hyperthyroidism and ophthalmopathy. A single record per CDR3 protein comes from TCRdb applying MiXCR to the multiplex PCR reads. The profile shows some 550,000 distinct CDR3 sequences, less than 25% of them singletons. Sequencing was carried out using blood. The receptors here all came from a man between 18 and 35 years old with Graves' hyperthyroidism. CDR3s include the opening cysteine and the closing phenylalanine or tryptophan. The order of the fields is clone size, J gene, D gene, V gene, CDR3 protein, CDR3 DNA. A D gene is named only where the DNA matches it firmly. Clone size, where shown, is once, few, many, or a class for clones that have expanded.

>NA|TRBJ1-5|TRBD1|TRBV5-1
CASSFDGQGGQPQHF
TGCGCCAGCAGCTTCGACGGACAGGGCGGACAGCCCCAGCATTTT
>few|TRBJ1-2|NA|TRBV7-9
CASSATGGGYTF
TGTGCCAGCAGCGCTACAGGAGGGGGCTACACCTTC
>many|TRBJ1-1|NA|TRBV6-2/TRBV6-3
CASSTGFMNTEAFF
TGTGCCAGCAGCACGGGATTTATGAACACTGAAGCTTTCTTT
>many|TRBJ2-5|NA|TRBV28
CASSPQVQAGETQYF
TGTGCCAGCAGTCCGCAAGTCCAAGCGGGAGAGACCCAGTACTTC
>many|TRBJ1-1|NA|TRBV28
CASSSRDGPMNTEAFF
TGTGCCAGCAGTTCGCGGGACGGCCCGATGAACACTGAAGCTTTCTTT
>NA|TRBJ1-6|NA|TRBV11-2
CASSLRGSSPLHF
TGTGCCAGCAGCCTCAGGGGTAGTTCACCCCTCCACTTT
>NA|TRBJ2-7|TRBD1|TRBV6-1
CASSEPLPGTGGLEQYF
TGTGCCAGCAGTGAACCCCTTCCCGGGACAGGGGGCCTTGAGCAGTACTTC
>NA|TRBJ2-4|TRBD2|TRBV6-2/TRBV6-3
CASSWTSGSKNIQYF
TGTGCCAGCAGCTGGACTAGCGGGTCCAAAAACATTCAGTACTTC
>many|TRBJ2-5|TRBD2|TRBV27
CASSSLGGVQETQYF
TGTGCCAGCAGTTCCCTCGGGGGGGTCCAAGAGACCCAGTACTTC
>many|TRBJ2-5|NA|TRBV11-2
CASSLEISGLRYVQETQYF
TGTGCCAGCAGCTTAGAGATTAGCGGCCTGCGCTACGTCCAAGAGACCCAGTACTTC
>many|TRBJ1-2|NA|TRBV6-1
CASSPDRSGYTF
TGTGCCAGCAGTCCCGACAGGAGTGGCTACACCTTC